Detailed here is one T cell receptor beta chain. As yet, its antigen is unknown. These data originate in a study of CD8 T cells in ankylosing spondylitis. Broader study findings: Disease-associated clones were CD8+ and fairly uncommon in peripheral blood. Made up of eight highly homologous variants, a TCR beta motif appeared characteristic of ankylosing spondylitis blood. Within matched ankylosing spondylitis synovial fluid, disease-linked clones were reportedly significantly enriched.

Each CDR3 protein is one row after TCRdb ran MiXCR on the 5' RACE reads. The repertoire holds a few hundred thousand distinct CDR3 sequences, roughly 18% seen once, with 25% to 40% in the top ten. This CDR3 region has 14 residues. V lost 5 bases to trimming and J lost 6 bases; unmatched junction nucleotides: 0. The chain employs TRBV12-3 or TRBV12-4 and TRBJ2-1; 14 bases are shared with TRBD2. The clonotype was recovered from a male donor with ankylosing spondylitis or in good health (not recorded which). Sequencing input: blood, either unsorted or a sorted T cell fraction (not recorded which). CDR3 sequence reads: CASSGTSGSNEQFF. The CDR3 DNA reads TGTGCCAGCAGTGGGACTAGCGGGAGCAATGAGCAGTTCTTC.